The 5 T cell receptor beta chains in this list originate from one sample, sequenced in a study of T cells in Graves' hyperthyroidism and ophthalmopathy. Researchers amplified the TCR beta CDR3 regions from RNA transcripts. HTBI primers were the set used in a first-round RT-PCR of the TCR CDR3. TCRdb re-called the multiplex PCR reads through MiXCR, storing one row per CDR3 protein. The sample consists of hundreds of thousands of distinct CDR3 sequences, roughly 14% of them appearing once. The material sequenced was blood. The receptors stem from a woman aged 18-29 years with Graves' hyperthyroidism.

As to this clonotype: One junction end does not reproduce the germline sequence, and a read error may be involved. The rearrangement links TRBV13 to TRBJ2-5; D remains ambiguous. This CDR3 has 10 residues. Germline V gives CDR1 PRHDT, CDR2 FYEKMQ (reference sequence). The CDR3 DNA follows: TGTGCCAGCAGCCTGGATTCGTTACACTTC. Protein product: CASSLDSLHF. Complete variable domain (other parts from reference TRBV13 and TRBJ2-5): AAGVIQSPRHLIKEKRETATLKCYPIPRHDTVYWYQQGPGQDPQFLISFYEKMQSDKGSIPDRFSAQQFSDYHSELNMSSLELGDSALYFCASSLDSLHFGPGTRLLVL.

This clonotype was counted a few times. The V gene is TRBV27, the J gene TRBJ2-1; D not resolved. The V and J ends lost 8 bases and 0 bases respectively, with 14 bases between them. The CDR3 extends over 15 amino acids. Per germline, CDR1 MNHEY and CDR2 SMNVEV (reference sequence). The CDR3 sequence: CASASDLSSYNEQFF. In DNA, the CDR3 is TGTGCCAGCGCTTCAGATCTCAGCTCCTACAATGAGCAGTTCTTC.

The CDR3 loop reads CASSSLTSKVMGKLFF. In DNA form, the CDR3 reads TGTGCCAGCAGTTCTCTGACAAGCAAAGTGATGGGAAAACTGTTTTTT. The chain couples TRBV12-3 or TRBV12-4 to TRBJ1-4; D remains ambiguous. CDR3 length equals 16 residues. The V gene lost 4 bases and the J gene lost 10 bases, with 22 bases spanning the gap.

The CDR3 bases are TGCAGCGTTGGCCAGGTTGAAGCTTTCTTT. Residues: CSVGQVEAFF. The V call is TRBV29-1, the J call TRBJ1-1; D gene ambiguous. This CDR3 contains 10 residues. V gave up 4 bases and J gave up 7 bases, with 7 bases separating them. Germline CDR1 SQVTM, CDR2 ANQGSEA.

This clonotype turned up a few times. V usage is TRBV10-3 and J usage is TRBJ2-1, with 10 bases that match TRBD2. V was clipped by 0 bases and J by 0 bases; unmatched bases: 8. CDR3 length: 19 amino acids. Per germline, CDR1 ENHRY and CDR2 SYGVKD. CDR3 coding DNA: TGTGCCATCAGTGAGTCGTATAGCGGGAGGTCCAGCTCCTACAATGAGCAGTTCTTC. Translated: CAISESYSGRSSSYNEQFF.